Below, 7 T cell receptor beta chains from the same sample are listed, as sequenced in a study of T cell changes during pregnancy in multiple sclerosis. Data came from immunoSEQ multiplex PCR; TCRdb stores just in-frame clones and leaves some out. Here the sample spans tens of thousands of clones, around 96% being singletons. Specimen: CD8+ T cells from peripheral blood mononuclear cells, collected after pregnancy. All receptors come from a female donor with multiple sclerosis, enrolled in a pregnancy study.

V is TRBV6-6 and J is TRBJ1-6; a weak D match, TRBD1 (6 bases). This CDR3 comprises 16 residues. Trimming took off 7 bases at V and 3 bases at J, with 16 bases between the two ends. Germline V lookup: CDR1 MNHNY, CDR2 SVGAGI (reference sequence). CDR3 DNA: TGTGCCAGCACTTTACTTGGACAGAACTATAATTCACCCCTCCACTTT. Amino acids: CASTLLGQNYNSPLHF.

This sequence joins TRBV6-6 and TRBJ2-7; TRBD1 is a possible D gene (6 bases). Trimming shortened V by 2 bases and J by 2 bases, and 10 bases separated the two germline ends. This CDR3 has 14 amino acids. CDR1 and CDR2 (germline): MNHNY, SVGAGI (reference sequence). CDR3 DNA: TGTGCCAGCAGTTACGAGGACAGAACCTACGAGCAGTACTTC. Amino acid sequence: CASSYEDRTYEQYF.

This clone was seen once. V usage is TRBV27 and J usage is TRBJ2-5, with 8 bases identical to TRBD1. The V gene end was trimmed by 4 bases and the J gene end by 2 bases; junction bases not matched to a gene: 12. The CDR3 length is 17 residues. CDR1 and CDR2 from the germline V gene are MNHEY and SMNVEV (reference sequence). The CDR3 sequence: CASSSLGQGGSQETQYF. CDR3 coding DNA: TGTGCCAGCAGTTCCCTTGGACAGGGCGGATCTCAAGAGACCCAGTACTTC.

This clone was recorded only once. The chain is built from TRBV5-5 and TRBJ2-7; D is unresolved. Between the trimmed V and J ends, which lost 0 bases and 4 bases, there was a span of 2 bases. The CDR3 spans 11 residues. Germline V lookup: CDR1 SGHKS, CDR2 YYEKEE (reference sequence). This chain's CDR3 is CASSLAYEQYF. In DNA, the CDR3 is TGTGCCAGCAGCTTGGCATACGAGCAGTACTTC.

The rearrangement joins TRBV12-5 to TRBJ2-1, with TRBD1 matching over 9 bases. Germline V gene sequence: CDR1 LGHNT, CDR2 FRNRAP. CDR3 size: 16 residues. The V and J ends lost 1 base and 9 bases, in that order; junction bases with no gene match: 10. The CDR3 DNA follows: TGTGCTAGTGGTTTGGGCGGGACAGGGACTTTGGGTGAGCAGTTCTTC. Amino acid sequence: CASGLGGTGTLGEQFF.

This CDR3 is CAAVADNTGELFF. The DNA for the CDR3 is TGTGCCGCAGTGGCGGATAACACCGGGGAGCTGTTTTTT. This sequence joins TRBV6-1 and TRBJ2-2; D is uncertain. This CDR3 is built from 13 residues. The germline CDR1 and CDR2 sequences are MNHNS and SASEGT. The V end was cut by 11 bases, the J end by 2 bases, with 12 bases between.

The chain employs TRBV14 and TRBJ2-6, with D possibly being TRBD1 (5 bases). Per the germline V gene, CDR1 is SGHDN and CDR2 is FVKESK. V lost 0 bases to trimming and J lost 0 bases, with 12 bases between them. The CDR3 covers 18 residues. The CDR3 bases are TGTGCCAGCAGCCAAGAGGGCAGGGTGTACTCTGGGGCCAACGTCCTGACTTTC. Amino acid sequence: CASSQEGRVYSGANVLTF.